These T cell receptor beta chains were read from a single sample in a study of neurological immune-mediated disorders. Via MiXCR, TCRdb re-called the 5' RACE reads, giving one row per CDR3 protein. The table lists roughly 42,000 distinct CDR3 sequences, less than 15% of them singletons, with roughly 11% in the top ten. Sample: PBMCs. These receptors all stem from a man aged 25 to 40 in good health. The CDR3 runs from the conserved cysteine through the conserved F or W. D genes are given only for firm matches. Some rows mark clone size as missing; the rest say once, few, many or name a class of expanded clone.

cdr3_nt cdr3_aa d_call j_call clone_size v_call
TGCGCCAGCAGCTCGGGACAGCTTAATTCACCCCTCCACTTT CASSSGQLNSPLHF TRBD1 TRBJ1-6 many TRBV5-1
TGCGCCAGCAGAGAAAAGGAATACAATGAGCAGTTCTTC CASREKEYNEQFF . TRBJ2-1 many TRBV5-1
TGCAGTTCGGCACCCGGGGATTATACAGAGACCCAGTACTTC CSSAPGDYTETQYF . TRBJ2-5 many TRBV20-1
TGTGCCAGCAGCGGCGGGACTAGCTGGGGGGGCTACAATGAGCAGTTCTTT CASSGGTSWGGYNEQFF TRBD2 TRBJ2-1 . TRBV7-2
TGCGCCAGCAGCGCCGGTACAGGGAACACCGGGGAGCTGTTTTTT CASSAGTGNTGELFF . TRBJ2-2 many TRBV5-1
TGTGCCAGCAGCCAAGACTACGATCCTGGCTATGGCTACACCTTC CASSQDYDPGYGYTF . TRBJ1-2 few TRBV14
TGTGCCAGCTCACCACCCGGGGGGGCAGGACAGCCCCAGCATTTT CASSPPGGAGQPQHF . TRBJ1-5 many TRBV18
TGTGCCAGCAGCTTGACCGGGACTAGCGGCCACTACAATGAGCAGTTCTTC CASSLTGTSGHYNEQFF TRBD2 TRBJ2-1 many TRBV7-2
TGTGCCAGCGGGATTGCCTCCCGGGAGCTTTTTTTT CASGIASRELFF . TRBJ2-2 . TRBV2
TGCAGCGTTAACCGGGGTAGCGGGGAGCTGTTTTTT CSVNRGSGELFF . TRBJ2-2 many TRBV29-1
TGTGCCACCAGCAGCCCACTCGGGACCCAGTACTTC CATSSPLGTQYF . TRBJ2-5 many TRBV15
TGTGCCACCAGCAGGGAGACAGGTATGAACACTGAAGCTTTCTTT CATSRETGMNTEAFF . TRBJ1-1 many TRBV15
TGTGCCAGCAGCCCGGGACTAGCGGGAGGGCCTTGGAATGAGCAGTTCTTC CASSPGLAGGPWNEQFF TRBD2 TRBJ2-1 . TRBV3-1
TGTGCCAGCAGCCAAGAGGGACTAGCGTTTGGAGAGACCCAGTACTTC CASSQEGLAFGETQYF TRBD2 TRBJ2-5 large TRBV3-1
TGTGCCAGCAGCCAAGACGCGGGAGGCCACTACAATGAGCAGTTCTTC CASSQDAGGHYNEQFF TRBD2 TRBJ2-1 . TRBV3-1
TGTGCCAGCAGCTTAGAAGTCGGGGGGCCCTTC CASSLEVGGPF . TRBJ1-2 few TRBV7-2
TGCAGCGTTGAAGAGGTCAACTACGAGCAGTACTTC CSVEEVNYEQYF . TRBJ2-7 many TRBV29-1
TGCGCCAGCAGCTCACAAATAGCGGGAAGAATGTACAATGAGCAGTTCTTC CASSSQIAGRMYNEQFF TRBD2 TRBJ2-1 many TRBV5-1
TGTGCCACCAGTGATTCTCCCGGGACATTCACCGGGGAGCTGTTTTTT CATSDSPGTFTGELFF . TRBJ2-2 many TRBV24-1
TGTGCCAGTAGTATAGGGGCACCGAACACTGAAGCTTTCTTT CASSIGAPNTEAFF . TRBJ1-1 few TRBV19
TGCAGCGTCTCCGGGACGGCCCTTAATGAAAAACTGTTTTTT CSVSGTALNEKLFF . TRBJ1-4 . TRBV29-1
TGTGCCAGCAGTGCACAGACTCCCGGGGAGCTGTTTTTT CASSAQTPGELFF . TRBJ2-2 many TRBV27
TGTGCCAGCAGCCCCCCCATACAGGGATTCAATGAGCAGTTCTTC CASSPPIQGFNEQFF . TRBJ2-1 many TRBV11-1
TGTGCCAGCAGTTTGGGGGGAATTTTGGCCTACGAGCAGTACTTC CASSLGGILAYEQYF . TRBJ2-7 many TRBV28
TGTGCCAGCAGCGTGGGGTTGCGGGAAAAACTGTTTTTT CASSVGLREKLFF . TRBJ1-4 many TRBV28
TGTGCCAGCAGCCAAGACGGTGTCGGTCAGTACTTC CASSQDGVGQYF . TRBJ2-5 once TRBV14
TGTGCCACCAGTGATACTCCCGAAGGGCTAGCGGGGGGCACCGGGGAGCTGTTTTTT CATSDTPEGLAGGTGELFF TRBD2 TRBJ2-2 many TRBV24-1
TGTGCCAGCAGTGTTGCCACAGATACGCAGTATTTT CASSVATDTQYF . TRBJ2-3 many TRBV27
TGCAGCGTTGTAGAGGGGGATATCCAAGAGACCCAGTACTTC CSVVEGDIQETQYF . TRBJ2-5 many TRBV29-1
TGTGCCAGTAGTATGCAAGATTACGAGCAGTACTTC CASSMQDYEQYF . TRBJ2-7 many TRBV19
TGTGCCTGGAGTCGAGGGACTCGCGGGGTTTCAGAGACCCAGTACTTC CAWSRGTRGVSETQYF . TRBJ2-5 . TRBV30
TGTGCCACCAGCCTAGCGGGATCCCTGTTGCAGTTCTTC CATSLAGSLLQFF TRBD2 TRBJ2-1 many TRBV15
TGCAGTGCTAGAGACCAGGACAGGAACACCGGGGAGCTGTTTTTT CSARDQDRNTGELFF . TRBJ2-2 many TRBV20-1
TGTGCCATCAGTGTGCCCCACGACAATGAGCAGTTCTTC CAISVPHDNEQFF . TRBJ2-1 . TRBV10-3
TGTGCCAGCAGCGGAGGCTACGAGCAGTACTTC CASSGGYEQYF . TRBJ2-7 many TRBV3-1
TGCGCCAGCAGCTTGGATGGACAGTACAATGAAAAACTGTTTTTT CASSLDGQYNEKLFF . TRBJ1-4 many TRBV5-1
TGTGCCAGCAGTGAAGCGCACGAGGAGACCCAGTACTTC CASSEAHEETQYF . TRBJ2-5 many TRBV2
TGCAGTGCTAGCTCGGGACAGCAAGAGACCCAGTACTTC CSASSGQQETQYF TRBD1 TRBJ2-5 many TRBV20-1
TGCGCCAGCAGCTTGGACACCACTTACACCGGGGAGCTGTTTTTT CASSLDTTYTGELFF . TRBJ2-2 many TRBV5-1
TGTGCCAGCAGCTGGGACTCTCACAATGAGCAGTTCTTC CASSWDSHNEQFF . TRBJ2-1 many TRBV5-6
TGTGCCAGCAGCCAAGATCTAAAGGACGGCTCGTACGAGCAGTACTTC CASSQDLKDGSYEQYF . TRBJ2-7 many TRBV3-1
TGTGCCAGCAGCCGGGGGGACAGGGGCACAGATACGCAGTATTTT CASSRGDRGTDTQYF TRBD1 TRBJ2-3 . TRBV7-2
TGTGCCAGCAGTGATCTAGCGGGAGTACGCAATGAGCAGTTCTTC CASSDLAGVRNEQFF TRBD2 TRBJ2-1 many TRBV6-6